This TCR beta chain was found in a study of beta chain features in type 1 diabetes. cDNA synthesis used the whole RNA isolate, giving expressed TCRB sequences. This table comes from immunoSEQ multiplex PCR, and its TCRdb copy is limited to in-frame clones, with some not included. The sample has 350,000 to 450,000 clones, around 15% seen once. This clonotype originated in a woman under 30 in good health. The sample was naive CD4+ T cells from blood.

The CDR3 sequence: CASSQWDRVETQYF. The CDR3 DNA sequence: TGTGCCAGCTCTCAATGGGACAGGGTGGAGACCCAGTACTTC. This chain uses TRBV18 with TRBJ2-5, with 9 bases that match TRBD1. Per germline, CDR1 KGHSH and CDR2 LQKENI. The CDR3 runs 14 residues. V dropped 6 bases and J dropped 5; count of bases not matched to a gene: 7.